This TCR beta chain was identified in a study of blood T cell repertoires in COVID-19. Only one count was recorded for this clone. In the original analysis: How many nucleated cells were present was estimated from reference gene primer amplification. The protocol was immunoSEQ multiplex PCR, while the TCRdb copy is restricted to in-frame clones and leaves out a portion. V and J calls and clone size follow that table, whereas D and trimming were derived from the DNA. Among 200,000 to 300,000 clones listed, 86% were seen once. The TCR was taken from a man between 25 and 39 years old with active or convalescent COVID-19. Sequenced sample: peripheral blood.

The CDR3 DNA is TGTGCCAGCAGTCCAGGGCGGGGCCACGAATACAATCAGCCCCAGCATTTT. Its translation: CASSPGRGHEYNQPQHF. The chain links TRBV27 to TRBJ1-5, with a tentative D call TRBD1 (5 bases). Trimming removed 5 bases from V and 3 bases from J, with 20 bases in between. The germline CDR1 and CDR2 sequences are MNHEY and SMNVEV (reference sequence). This CDR3 has 17 residues.